These T cell receptor beta chains were read from a single sample in a study of identical twins. TCRdb re-called the 5' RACE reads with MiXCR, one entry per CDR3 protein. Of around 530,000 distinct CDR3 sequences listed, roughly 15% are singletons. This same sample was also part of a study on yellow fever vaccine responses in identical twins.

Sequenced sample: CD4+ T cells sorted from blood. The receptors derive from a woman younger than 35 in good health. Each CDR3 is given with its conserved first and last residue. Fields, in order: D gene, V gene, clone size, J gene, CDR3 DNA, CDR3 protein. The D gene is left open where the match is weak. Clone size, where shown, is once, few, many, or a class for clones that have expanded.

d_gene: .
v_gene: TRBV15
abundance: few
j_gene: TRBJ1-2
CDR3nt: TGTGCCACCAGCAGCCCTATGTACTCGTATGGCTACACCTTC
CDR3aa: CATSSPMYSYGYTF

d_gene: .
v_gene: TRBV7-9
abundance: .
j_gene: TRBJ1-3
CDR3nt: TGTGCCAGCAGCTTGAGACAGACAGGAAACACCATATATTTT
CDR3aa: CASSLRQTGNTIYF

d_gene: .
v_gene: TRBV12-3/TRBV12-4
abundance: few
j_gene: TRBJ1-2
CDR3nt: TGTGCCAGCAGTTCCCTTCCGGGCTATGGCTACACCTTC
CDR3aa: CASSSLPGYGYTF

d_gene: .
v_gene: TRBV29-1
abundance: many
j_gene: TRBJ2-1
CDR3nt: TGCAGCGTTGTTTCCAGGGAGGTGAATGAGCAGTTCTTC
CDR3aa: CSVVSREVNEQFF

d_gene: .
v_gene: TRBV20-1
abundance: few
j_gene: TRBJ2-5
CDR3nt: TGCAGTGCAACTACCCCTGGGGAGGAGACCCAGTACTTC
CDR3aa: CSATTPGEETQYF

d_gene: .
v_gene: TRBV28
abundance: .
j_gene: TRBJ2-4
CDR3nt: TGTGCCAGCAAAATCCAGGGGAAGAGAAACATTCAGTACTTC
CDR3aa: CASKIQGKRNIQYF

d_gene: .
v_gene: TRBV5-1
abundance: .
j_gene: TRBJ2-5
CDR3nt: TGCGCCAGCAGCTTCGGGGCTCAAGCAGAGACCCAGTACTTC
CDR3aa: CASSFGAQAETQYF

d_gene: TRBD2
v_gene: TRBV5-1
abundance: few
j_gene: TRBJ2-1
CDR3nt: TGCGCCAGCAGACCTTGGGCGGGGACTAGCGTCCCTGAGCAGTTCTTC
CDR3aa: CASRPWAGTSVPEQFF

d_gene: .
v_gene: TRBV5-6
abundance: few
j_gene: TRBJ2-3
CDR3nt: TGTGCCAGCAGCCCGGCGGGAAACACAGATACGCAGTATTTT
CDR3aa: CASSPAGNTDTQYF

d_gene: .
v_gene: TRBV12-3/TRBV12-4
abundance: many
j_gene: TRBJ1-4
CDR3nt: TGTGCCAGCGCAGACAGTTTTAATGAAAAACTGTTTTTT
CDR3aa: CASADSFNEKLFF

d_gene: TRBD2
v_gene: TRBV7-9
abundance: few
j_gene: TRBJ2-1
CDR3nt: TGTGCCAGCAGCCCGCCCGGACTAGCGGGAAGGGGTGAGCAGTTCTTC
CDR3aa: CASSPPGLAGRGEQFF

d_gene: TRBD1
v_gene: TRBV18
abundance: few
j_gene: TRBJ1-1
CDR3nt: TGTGCCAGCTCACAGATCGACAGGGGTGCTGAAGCTTTCTTT
CDR3aa: CASSQIDRGAEAFF

d_gene: .
v_gene: TRBV3-1
abundance: many
j_gene: TRBJ1-1
CDR3nt: TGTGCCAGCAGCCAAGATCCTGGGTGGGGGAACACTGAAGCTTTCTTT
CDR3aa: CASSQDPGWGNTEAFF

d_gene: TRBD1
v_gene: TRBV11-3
abundance: few
j_gene: TRBJ1-1
CDR3nt: TGTGCCAGCAGCTTAGAGGGGGACAGGGCGGACACTGAAGCTTTCTTT
CDR3aa: CASSLEGDRADTEAFF

d_gene: TRBD1
v_gene: TRBV24-1
abundance: .
j_gene: TRBJ2-5
CDR3nt: TGTGCCACCAGTGAATCGGCAGGGGGACAAGAGACCCAGTACTTC
CDR3aa: CATSESAGGQETQYF

d_gene: TRBD2
v_gene: TRBV15
abundance: .
j_gene: TRBJ2-5
CDR3nt: TGTGCCACCAGCAGAGATGGGGGGACTAGCGGGAAAAAGACCCAGTACTTC
CDR3aa: CATSRDGGTSGKKTQYF

d_gene: .
v_gene: TRBV12-3/TRBV12-4
abundance: .
j_gene: TRBJ2-1
CDR3nt: TGTGCCAGCATGTCGCGGGATTCCTACAATGAGCAGTTCTTC
CDR3aa: CASMSRDSYNEQFF

d_gene: .
v_gene: TRBV24-1
abundance: .
j_gene: TRBJ2-3
CDR3nt: TGTGCCACCAGTCTAGGGGGCACAGATACGCAGTATTTT
CDR3aa: CATSLGGTDTQYF

d_gene: .
v_gene: TRBV5-5
abundance: many
j_gene: TRBJ1-1
CDR3nt: TGTGCCAGCAGCTTGGCGGGGGCAATGAACACTGAAGCTTTCTTT
CDR3aa: CASSLAGAMNTEAFF

d_gene: .
v_gene: TRBV14
abundance: .
j_gene: TRBJ2-1
CDR3nt: TGTGCCAGCAGCCAAGTTCTGGGGAATGAGCAGTTCTTC
CDR3aa: CASSQVLGNEQFF

d_gene: TRBD1
v_gene: TRBV29-1
abundance: few
j_gene: TRBJ2-1
CDR3nt: TGCAGCGTTGAAAGGGACAGGGGGCCTTACAATGAGCAGTTCTTC
CDR3aa: CSVERDRGPYNEQFF

d_gene: TRBD1
v_gene: TRBV3-1
abundance: few
j_gene: TRBJ2-5
CDR3nt: TGTGCCAGCAGCCAAAGAGGACAGGGGTATCAAGAGACCCAGTACTTC
CDR3aa: CASSQRGQGYQETQYF

d_gene: .
v_gene: TRBV20-1
abundance: few
j_gene: TRBJ2-3
CDR3nt: TGCAGTGCGCTAGGTGGAGTCACAGATACGCAGTATTTT
CDR3aa: CSALGGVTDTQYF

d_gene: TRBD1
v_gene: TRBV7-2
abundance: once
j_gene: TRBJ1-5
CDR3nt: TGTGCCAGCAGCCAGGGACAGGGGAAGCCCCAGCATTTT
CDR3aa: CASSQGQGKPQHF

d_gene: .
v_gene: TRBV9
abundance: few
j_gene: TRBJ2-3
CDR3nt: TGTGCCAGCAGCTATAGGTGGGGGCCGACAGATACGCAGTATTTT
CDR3aa: CASSYRWGPTDTQYF

d_gene: TRBD2
v_gene: TRBV24-1
abundance: .
j_gene: TRBJ2-1
CDR3nt: TGTGCCACCAGTGATTGGACTAGCGGGCCCTACAATGAGCAGTTCTTC
CDR3aa: CATSDWTSGPYNEQFF

d_gene: .
v_gene: TRBV5-1
abundance: few
j_gene: TRBJ2-2
CDR3nt: TGCGCCAGCAGCCCCTCTAGCGCTACGAACACCGGGGAGCTGTTTTTT
CDR3aa: CASSPSSATNTGELFF

d_gene: .
v_gene: TRBV12-3/TRBV12-4
abundance: few
j_gene: TRBJ2-1
CDR3nt: TGTGCCAGCAGTCCTCGGGACCTCAAAAACAATGAGCAGTTCTTC
CDR3aa: CASSPRDLKNNEQFF

d_gene: .
v_gene: TRBV25-1
abundance: many
j_gene: TRBJ2-2
CDR3nt: TGTGCCAGCAGAGTAGGGAACACCGGGGAGCTGTTTTTT
CDR3aa: CASRVGNTGELFF

d_gene: TRBD1
v_gene: TRBV7-8
abundance: few
j_gene: TRBJ2-7
CDR3nt: TGTGCCAGCAGCTTAAGCGACAGGGGTCTCTACGAGCAGTACTTC
CDR3aa: CASSLSDRGLYEQYF

d_gene: .
v_gene: TRBV9
abundance: .
j_gene: TRBJ1-1
CDR3nt: TGTGCCAGCAGCGTACAGGGAGAGCTTGCGGTCACTGAAGCTTTCTTT
CDR3aa: CASSVQGELAVTEAFF

d_gene: TRBD2
v_gene: TRBV25-1
abundance: .
j_gene: TRBJ2-3
CDR3nt: TGTGCCAGCAGTCATAGCGGGGAATGGTCAGATACGCAGTATTTT
CDR3aa: CASSHSGEWSDTQYF

d_gene: TRBD1
v_gene: TRBV5-1
abundance: many
j_gene: TRBJ2-5
CDR3nt: TGCGCCAGCAGCCTGGGACAGGGAGGAGAGACCCAGTACTTC
CDR3aa: CASSLGQGGETQYF